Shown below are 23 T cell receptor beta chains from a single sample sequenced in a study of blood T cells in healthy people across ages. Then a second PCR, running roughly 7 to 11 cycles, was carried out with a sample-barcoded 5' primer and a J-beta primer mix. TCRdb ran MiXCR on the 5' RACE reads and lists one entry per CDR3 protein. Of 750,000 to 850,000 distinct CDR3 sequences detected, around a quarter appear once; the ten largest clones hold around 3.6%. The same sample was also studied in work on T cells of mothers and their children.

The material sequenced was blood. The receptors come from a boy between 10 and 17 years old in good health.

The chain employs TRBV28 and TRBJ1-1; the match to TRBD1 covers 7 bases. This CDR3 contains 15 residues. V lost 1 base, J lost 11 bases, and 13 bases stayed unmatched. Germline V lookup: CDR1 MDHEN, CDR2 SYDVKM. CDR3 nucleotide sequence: TGTGCCAGCAGTTTATCAGGGGGGGGGTCGTTGCGGGCTTTCTTT. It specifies CASSLSGGGSLRAFF.

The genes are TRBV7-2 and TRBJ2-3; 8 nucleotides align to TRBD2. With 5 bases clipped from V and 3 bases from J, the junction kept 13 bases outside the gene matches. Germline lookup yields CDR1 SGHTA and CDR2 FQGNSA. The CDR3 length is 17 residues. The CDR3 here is CASSLPPSGSLTDTQYF. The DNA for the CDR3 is TGTGCCAGCAGCCTACCCCCGAGCGGGAGTCTTACAGATACGCAGTATTTT.

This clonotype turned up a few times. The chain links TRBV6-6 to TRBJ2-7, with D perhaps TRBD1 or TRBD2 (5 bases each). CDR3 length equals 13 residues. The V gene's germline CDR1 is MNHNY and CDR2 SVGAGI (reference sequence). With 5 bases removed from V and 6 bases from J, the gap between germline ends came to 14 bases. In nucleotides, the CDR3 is TGTGCCAGCAGTCGGGACGGAGCAATCGAGCAGTACTTC. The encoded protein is CASSRDGAIEQYF.

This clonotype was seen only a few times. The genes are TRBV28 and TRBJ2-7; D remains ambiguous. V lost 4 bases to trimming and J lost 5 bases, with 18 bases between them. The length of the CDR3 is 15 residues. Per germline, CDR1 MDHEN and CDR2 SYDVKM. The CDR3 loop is CASSSAGGPGHEQYF. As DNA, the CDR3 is TGTGCCAGCAGTTCGGCAGGCGGACCCGGGCACGAGCAGTACTTC.

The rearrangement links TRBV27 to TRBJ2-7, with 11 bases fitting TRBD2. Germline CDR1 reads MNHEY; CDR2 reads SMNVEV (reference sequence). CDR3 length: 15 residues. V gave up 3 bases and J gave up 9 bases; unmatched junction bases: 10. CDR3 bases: TGTGCCAGCAGTTTGCTAGCGGGAGGTGGGCGCGGGCAGTACTTC. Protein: CASSLLAGGGRGQYF.

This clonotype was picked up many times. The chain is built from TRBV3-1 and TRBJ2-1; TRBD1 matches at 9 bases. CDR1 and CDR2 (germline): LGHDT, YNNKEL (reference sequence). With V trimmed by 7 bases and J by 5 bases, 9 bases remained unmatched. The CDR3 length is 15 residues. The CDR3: CASNLTGGADNEQFF. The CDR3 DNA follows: TGTGCCAGCAACTTAACAGGGGGCGCGGACAATGAGCAGTTCTTC.

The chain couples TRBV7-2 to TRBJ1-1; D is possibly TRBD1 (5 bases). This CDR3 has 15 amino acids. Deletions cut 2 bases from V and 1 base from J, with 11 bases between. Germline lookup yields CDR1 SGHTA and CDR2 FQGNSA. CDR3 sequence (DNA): TGTGCCAGCAGCTTACGCTGGGGCACGAACACTGAAGCTTTCTTT. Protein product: CASSLRWGTNTEAFF. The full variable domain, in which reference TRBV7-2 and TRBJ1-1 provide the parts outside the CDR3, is GAGVSQSPSNKVTEKGKDVELRCDPISGHTALYWYRQSLGQGLEFLIYFQGNSAPDKSGLPSDRFSAERTGGSVSTLTIQRTQQEDSAVYLCASSLRWGTNTEAFFGQGTRLTVV.

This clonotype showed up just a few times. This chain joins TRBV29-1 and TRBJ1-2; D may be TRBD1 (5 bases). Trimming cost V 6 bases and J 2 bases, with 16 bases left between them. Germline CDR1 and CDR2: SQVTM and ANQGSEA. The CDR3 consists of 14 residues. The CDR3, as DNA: TGCAGCGTCTTATGGACAAGGGGAAACTATGGCTACACCTTC. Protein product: CSVLWTRGNYGYTF.

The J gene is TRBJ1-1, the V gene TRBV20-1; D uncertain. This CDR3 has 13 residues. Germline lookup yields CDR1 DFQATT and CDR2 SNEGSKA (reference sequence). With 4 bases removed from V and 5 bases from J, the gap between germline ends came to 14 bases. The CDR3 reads CSANDHLGTEAFF. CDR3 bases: TGCAGTGCTAACGACCACCTAGGGACTGAAGCTTTCTTT.

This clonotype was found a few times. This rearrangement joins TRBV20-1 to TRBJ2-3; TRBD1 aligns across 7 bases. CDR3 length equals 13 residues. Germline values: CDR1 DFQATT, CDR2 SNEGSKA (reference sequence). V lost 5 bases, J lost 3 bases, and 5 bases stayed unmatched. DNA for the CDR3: TGCAGTGCTGAGTACAGGGGTACAGATACGCAGTATTTT. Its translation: CSAEYRGTDTQYF.

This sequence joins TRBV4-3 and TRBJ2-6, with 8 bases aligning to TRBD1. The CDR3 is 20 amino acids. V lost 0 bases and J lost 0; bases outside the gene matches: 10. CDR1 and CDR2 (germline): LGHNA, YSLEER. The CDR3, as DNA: TGCGCCAGCAGCCAAGAGTCCCCGGACAGGGCGAGCTCTGGGGCCAACGTCCTGACTTTC. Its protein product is CASSQESPDRASSGANVLTF.

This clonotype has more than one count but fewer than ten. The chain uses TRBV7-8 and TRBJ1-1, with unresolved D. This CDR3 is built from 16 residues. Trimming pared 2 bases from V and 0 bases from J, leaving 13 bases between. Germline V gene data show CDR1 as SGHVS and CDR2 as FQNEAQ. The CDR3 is CASSLFLSGLNTEAFF. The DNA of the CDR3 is TGTGCCAGCAGCTTATTTCTTTCGGGGTTGAACACTGAAGCTTTCTTT.

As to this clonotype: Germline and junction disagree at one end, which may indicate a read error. The CDR3: CNVVIARSGNTIYF. The CDR3 bases are TGCAACGTTGTTATTGCCCGATCTGGAAACACCATATATTTT. The rearrangement joins TRBV29-1 to TRBJ1-3; no firm D call. Germline CDR1 and CDR2: SQVTM and ANQGSEA. CDR3 size: 14 residues.

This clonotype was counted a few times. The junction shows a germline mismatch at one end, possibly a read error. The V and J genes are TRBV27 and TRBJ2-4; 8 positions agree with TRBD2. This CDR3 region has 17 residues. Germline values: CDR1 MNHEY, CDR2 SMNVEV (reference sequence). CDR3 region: CVSSLLGQAGAKNIQYF. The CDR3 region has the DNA TGTGTCAGCAGTTTATTGGGTCAAGCGGGAGCCAAGAACATTCAGTACTTC.

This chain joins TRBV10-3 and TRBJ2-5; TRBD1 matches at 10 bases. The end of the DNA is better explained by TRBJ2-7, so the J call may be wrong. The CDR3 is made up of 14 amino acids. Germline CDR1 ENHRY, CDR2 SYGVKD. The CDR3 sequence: CAISGGTGEGEQYF. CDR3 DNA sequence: TGTGCCATCAGTGGGGGGACAGGGGAGGGCGAGCAGTACTTC.

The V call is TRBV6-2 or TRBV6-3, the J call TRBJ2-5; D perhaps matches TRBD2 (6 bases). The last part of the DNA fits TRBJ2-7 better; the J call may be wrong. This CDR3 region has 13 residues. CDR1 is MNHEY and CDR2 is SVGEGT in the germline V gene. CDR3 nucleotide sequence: TGTGCCAGCAGTTACGAGCTAGCGATCGAGCAGTACTTC. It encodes CASSYELAIEQYF.

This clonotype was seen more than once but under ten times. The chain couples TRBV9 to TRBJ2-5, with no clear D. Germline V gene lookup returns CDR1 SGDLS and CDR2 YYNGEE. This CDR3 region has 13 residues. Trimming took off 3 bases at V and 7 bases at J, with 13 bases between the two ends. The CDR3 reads CASSAGPVGTQYF. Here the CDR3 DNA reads TGTGCCAGCAGCGCCGGACCGGTTGGGACCCAGTACTTC.

The CDR3 sequence: CASREGAYGYTF. CDR3 in DNA: TGTGCCAGCAGGGAGGGGGCGTATGGCTACACCTTC. The rearrangement links TRBV28 to TRBJ1-2; 7 bases are shared with TRBD1. Germline V gene lookup returns CDR1 MDHEN and CDR2 SYDVKM. This CDR3 spans 12 amino acids. V shed 6 bases and J 5 bases; nucleotides not matched to a gene: 3.

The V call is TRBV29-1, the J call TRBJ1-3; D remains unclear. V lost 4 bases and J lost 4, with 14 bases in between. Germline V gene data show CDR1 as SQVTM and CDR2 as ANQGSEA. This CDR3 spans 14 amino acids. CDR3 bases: TGCAGCGTTGTGTCGCCATCGGGGGGAAACACCATATATTTT. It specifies CSVVSPSGGNTIYF.

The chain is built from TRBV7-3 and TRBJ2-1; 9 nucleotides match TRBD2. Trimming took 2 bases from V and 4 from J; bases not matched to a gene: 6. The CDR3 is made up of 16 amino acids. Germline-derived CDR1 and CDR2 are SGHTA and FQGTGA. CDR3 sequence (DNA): TGTGCCAGCAGCTTAGGGTCTGCGGGGGGGTACAATGAGCAGTTCTTC. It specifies CASSLGSAGGYNEQFF.

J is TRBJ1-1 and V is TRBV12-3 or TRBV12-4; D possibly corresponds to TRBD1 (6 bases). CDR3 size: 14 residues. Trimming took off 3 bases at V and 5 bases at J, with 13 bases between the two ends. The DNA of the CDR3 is TGTGCCAGCAGTTTCGGGGGGCTGAGGACTGAAGCTTTCTTT. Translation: CASSFGGLRTEAFF.

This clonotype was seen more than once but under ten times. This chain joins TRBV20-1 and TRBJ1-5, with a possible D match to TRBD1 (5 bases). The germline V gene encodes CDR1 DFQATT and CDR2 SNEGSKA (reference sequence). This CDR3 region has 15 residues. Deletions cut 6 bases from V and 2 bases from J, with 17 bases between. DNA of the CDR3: TGCAGTGCCTCAGGGCTCCGGGATGGCAATCAGCCCCAGCATTTT. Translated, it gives CSASGLRDGNQPQHF.

CDR3 nucleotides: TGTGCCAGCAGTTTTAGCTTCGTGGTTGGAGGAGGGACCTACGAGCAGTACTTC. It encodes CASSFSFVVGGGTYEQYF. This sequence joins TRBV28 and TRBJ2-7; D possibly corresponds to TRBD2 (6 bases). From germline, CDR1 is MDHEN and CDR2 SYDVKM. Trimming removed 3 bases from V and 2 bases from J, with 23 bases in between. This CDR3 spans 18 amino acids. The full variable domain, its missing parts supplied by reference TRBV28 and TRBJ2-7, is DVKVTQSSRYLVKRTGEKVFLECVQDMDHENMFWYRQDPGLGLRLIYFSYDVKMKEKGDIPEGYSVSREKKERFSLILESASTNQTSMYLCASSFSFVVGGGTYEQYFGPGTRLTVT.